Listed here are 3 T cell receptor beta chains from one sample, sequenced in a study of T-cell reconstitution after alpha-beta-depleted transplantation in children. Unique molecular identifiers were used in preparing the TCRbeta library. Each CDR3 protein is one row after TCRdb ran MiXCR on the PCR reads. The sample has 70,000 to 100,000 distinct CDR3 sequences; more than 9% are singletons. Sequencing was performed on PBMCs from the stem cell graft donor, taken from the stem cell graft. These receptors originate from a human donor who donated a stem cell graft to a child with inherited bone marrow failure.

This clonotype was picked up many times. The chain employs TRBV20-1 and TRBJ2-1, with D possibly matching TRBD2 (6 bases). CDR3 length: 17 amino acids. Trimming shortened V by 0 bases and J by 0 bases, and 15 bases separated the two germline ends. From germline, CDR1 is DFQATT and CDR2 SNEGSKA (reference sequence). As DNA, the CDR3 is TGCAGTGCTAGAGAGCTTAGCGGCAGAAGCTCCTACAATGAGCAGTTCTTC. Protein: CSARELSGRSSYNEQFF.

This clonotype was counted many times. This chain joins TRBV3-1 and TRBJ1-3, with TRBD1 matching 9 bases. Germline CDR1 and CDR2: LGHDT and YNNKEL (reference sequence). Trimming cost V 5 bases and J 0 bases; bases outside gene matches: 2. The CDR3 loop spans 15 amino acids. CDR3 sequence reads: CASSVTGGSGNTIYF. The CDR3 coding sequence is TGTGCCAGCAGCGTGACAGGGGGCTCTGGAAACACCATATATTTT. Combining the CDR3 with reference TRBV3-1 and TRBJ1-3 gives the whole variable domain DTAVSQTPKYLVTQMGNDKSIKCEQNLGHDTMYWYKQDSKKFLKIMFSYNNKELIINETVPNRFSPKSPDKAHLNLHINSLELGDSAVYFCASSVTGGSGNTIYFGEGSWLTVV.

In this sample, this clonotype turned up many times. This chain joins TRBV6-6 and TRBJ2-1; no definite D call. Germline V gene lookup returns CDR1 MNHNY and CDR2 SVGAGI (reference sequence). Trimming pared 6 bases from V and 4 bases from J, leaving 4 bases between. This CDR3 has 11 amino acids. DNA for the CDR3: TGTGCCAGCAGCCCTTACAATGAGCAGTTCTTC. It codes for CASSPYNEQFF.